Reported below is one TCR beta chain. The germline gives CDR1 SEHNR, CDR2 FQNEAQ (reference sequence). Trimming took 5 bases from V and 6 from J, leaving 8 bases between them. The CDR3 runs to 13 residues. The entry originates in a study of T cell changes during pregnancy in multiple sclerosis. Libraries were prepared by immunoSEQ multiplex PCR; TCRdb keeps only in-frame clonotypes and omits some of them. This table has tens of thousands of clones, approximately 92% appearing once. The source of this sequence is a female donor with multiple sclerosis, enrolled in a pregnancy study. V and J are TRBV7-9 and TRBJ1-6, with D hard to call. This sample comprised peripheral blood, obtained after pregnancy. The chain's CDR3 is CASSQVPNSPLHF. CDR3 coding DNA: TGTGCCAGCAGCCAGGTCCCTAATTCACCCCTCCACTTT.